The entry below describes one TCR beta chain. In germline, CDR1 is MDHEN, CDR2 SYDVKM. The ends lost 7 bases at V and 9 bases at J; junction bases unmatched: 18. The CDR3 extends over 16 amino acids. This entry is derived from a study of T-cell reconstitution after alpha-beta-depleted transplantation in children. A TCRbeta library incorporating unique molecular identifiers was prepared. TCRdb itself ran the PCR reads through MiXCR, one entry per CDR3 protein. The data hold some 400,000 distinct CDR3 sequences, with about a fifth observed a single time. The sequence derives from a human donor who donated a stem cell graft to a child with acute myeloid leukemia. The J gene is TRBJ1-5, the V gene TRBV28; the match to TRBD1 covers 7 bases. The material sequenced was PBMCs from the stem cell graft donor, taken from the stem cell graft. This CDR3 reads CASTRVRSGGDWPQHF. Written as DNA, the CDR3 is TGTGCCAGCACTCGAGTTCGGTCAGGGGGAGATTGGCCCCAGCATTTT.